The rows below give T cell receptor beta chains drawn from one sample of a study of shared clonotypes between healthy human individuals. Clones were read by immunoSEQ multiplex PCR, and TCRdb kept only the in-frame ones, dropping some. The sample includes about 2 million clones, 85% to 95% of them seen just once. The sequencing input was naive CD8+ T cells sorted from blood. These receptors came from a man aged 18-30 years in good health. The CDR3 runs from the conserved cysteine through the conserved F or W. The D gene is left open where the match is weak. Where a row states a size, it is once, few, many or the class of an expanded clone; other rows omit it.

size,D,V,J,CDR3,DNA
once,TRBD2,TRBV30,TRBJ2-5,CAWSTTSGETQYF,TGTGCCTGGAGCACTACTAGCGGGGAGACCCAGTACTTC
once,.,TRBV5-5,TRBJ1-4,CASSLWTNEKLFF,TGTGCCAGCAGCTTGTGGACTAATGAAAAACTGTTTTTT
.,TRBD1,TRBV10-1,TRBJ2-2,CASSEAGQGPAPNTGELFF,TGCGCCAGCAGTGAGGCCGGACAGGGGCCAGCGCCAAACACCGGGGAGCTGTTTTTT
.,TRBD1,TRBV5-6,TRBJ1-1,CASSSIYRQGENTEAFF,TGTGCCAGCAGCTCTATATACCGACAGGGAGAGAACACTGAAGCTTTCTTT
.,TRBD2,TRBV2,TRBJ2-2,CASVSGDTGELFF,TGTGCCAGCGTTAGCGGGGACACCGGGGAGCTGTTTTTT
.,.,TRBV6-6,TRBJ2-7,CASSYGSDSFYEQYF,TGTGCCAGCAGTTACGGTTCGGACAGTTTCTACGAGCAGTACTTC
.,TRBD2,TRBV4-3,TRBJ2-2,CASSQEPAGVTGELFF,TGCGCCAGCAGCCAAGAACCAGCGGGAGTTACCGGGGAGCTGTTTTTT
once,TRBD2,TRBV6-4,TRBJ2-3,CASSHGTSGVDTQYF,TGTGCCAGCAGTCACGGGACTAGCGGCGTAGATACGCAGTATTTT
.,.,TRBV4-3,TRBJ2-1,CASSLGLNNEQFF,TGCGCCAGCAGTCTCGGACTGAACAATGAGCAGTTCTTC
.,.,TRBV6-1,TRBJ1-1,CASSARDRLNTEAFF,TGTGCCAGCAGCGCTCGGGACCGATTGAACACTGAAGCTTTCTTT
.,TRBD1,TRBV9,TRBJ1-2,CASSDRQGGGYTF,TGTGCCAGCAGCGACCGACAGGGGGGTGGCTACACCTTC
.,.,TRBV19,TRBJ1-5,CASSMWGSSNQPQHF,TGTGCCAGTAGTATGTGGGGTTCGAGCAATCAGCCCCAGCATTTT
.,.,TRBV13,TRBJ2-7,CASSLGLGAEIPYEQYF,TGTGCCAGCAGCTTAGGCCTCGGCGCCGAAATTCCTTACGAGCAGTACTTC
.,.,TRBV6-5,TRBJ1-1,CASSYSAGDTEAFF,TGTGCCAGCAGTTACTCGGCGGGGGACACTGAAGCTTTCTTT
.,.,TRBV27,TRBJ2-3,CASSPGTPITDTQYF,TGTGCCAGCAGTCCCGGGACTCCCATCACAGATACGCAGTATTTT
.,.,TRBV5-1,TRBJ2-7,CASSLGPSESYEQYF,TGCGCCAGCAGCTTGGGTCCTAGCGAGTCCTACGAGCAGTACTTC
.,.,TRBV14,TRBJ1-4,CASSRADDEKLFF,TGTGCCAGCAGCCGGGCAGATGATGAAAAACTGTTTTTT
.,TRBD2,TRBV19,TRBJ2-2,CATVARREDTGELFF,TGTGCCACCGTCGCACGGCGGGAGGACACCGGGGAGCTGTTTTTT
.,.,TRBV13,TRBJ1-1,CASSLSIEVLGTEAFF,TGTGCCAGCAGTTTAAGCATAGAGGTTTTGGGCACTGAAGCTTTCTTT
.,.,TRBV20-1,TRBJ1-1,CSARGSPEAFF,TGCAGTGCTAGGGGGTCCCCGGAAGCTTTCTTT
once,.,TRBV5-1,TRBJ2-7,CASRTGSGEQYF,TGCGCCAGCAGGACCGGCTCGGGAGAGCAGTACTTC
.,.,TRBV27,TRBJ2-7,CASGFYEQYF,TGTGCCAGCGGCTTCTACGAGCAGTACTTC
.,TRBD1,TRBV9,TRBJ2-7,CASSEGQGDFYEQYF,TGTGCCAGCAGCGAGGGACAGGGCGATTTCTACGAGCAGTACTTC
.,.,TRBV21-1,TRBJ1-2,CASSKAARGRSYGYTF,TGTGCCAGCAGCAAAGCGGCCCGGGGGCGGTCCTATGGCTACACCTTC
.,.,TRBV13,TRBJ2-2,CASSFQDTGELFF,TGTGCCAGCAGCTTCCAGGACACCGGGGAGCTGTTTTTT
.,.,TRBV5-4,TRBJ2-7,CASSWGGPIPYEQYF,TGTGCCAGCAGCTGGGGGGGCCCCATCCCCTACGAGCAGTACTTC
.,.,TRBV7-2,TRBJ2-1,CASSLEGRMGAFEQFF,TGTGCCAGCAGCTTAGAGGGGAGGATGGGTGCCTTTGAGCAGTTCTTC
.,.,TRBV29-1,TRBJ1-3,CSVENRRDPGNTIYF,TGCAGCGTTGAAAATCGTAGGGACCCAGGAAACACCATATATTTT
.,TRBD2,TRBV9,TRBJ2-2,CASSVHSSGTSHTGELFF,TGTGCCAGCAGCGTACATTCCTCCGGGACTAGTCACACCGGGGAGCTGTTTTTT
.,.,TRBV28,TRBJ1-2,CASSPPGAANYGYTF,TGTGCCAGCTCCCCCCCAGGGGCTGCGAACTATGGCTACACCTTC
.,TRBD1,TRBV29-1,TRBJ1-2,CSIPGQGSYGYTF,TGCAGCATTCCGGGACAGGGCTCCTATGGCTACACCTTC
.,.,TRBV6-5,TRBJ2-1,CASSTTGIEQFF,TGTGCCAGCAGTACAACAGGGATTGAGCAGTTCTTC
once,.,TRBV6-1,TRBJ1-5,CASSEDGVGGQPQHF,TGTGCCAGCAGTGAAGATGGAGTCGGGGGTCAGCCCCAGCATTTT
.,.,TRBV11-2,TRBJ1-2,CASSSWTELKGGYTF,TGTGCCAGCAGCTCTTGGACCGAGTTGAAAGGGGGCTACACCTTC
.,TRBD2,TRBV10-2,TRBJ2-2,CASQLLAGDTGELFF,TGCGCCAGCCAATTACTAGCGGGAGACACCGGGGAGCTGTTTTTT
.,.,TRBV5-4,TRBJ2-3,CASSLVGNTQYF,TGTGCCAGCAGCTTGGTAGGGAATACGCAGTATTTT
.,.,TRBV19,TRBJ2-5,CASSSPTLETQYF,TGTGCCAGTAGTTCACCGACCCTGGAGACCCAGTACTTC
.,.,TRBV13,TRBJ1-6,CASTSGVTGNSPLHF,TGTGCCAGCACCTCAGGGGTAACAGGGAATTCACCCCTCCACTTT
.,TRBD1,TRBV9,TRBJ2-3,CASSVEGANTDTQYF,TGTGCCAGCAGCGTTGAGGGGGCAAACACAGATACGCAGTATTTT
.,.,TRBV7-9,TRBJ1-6,CASSPTAGGYNSPLHF,TGTGCCAGCAGCCCAACAGCAGGAGGATATAATTCACCCCTCCACTTT
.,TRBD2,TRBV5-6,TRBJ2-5,CASSLALLAGVQETQYF,TGTGCCAGCAGCTTGGCCCTACTAGCGGGGGTTCAAGAGACCCAGTACTTC
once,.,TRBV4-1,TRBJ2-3,CASSQSPSAGLTDTQYF,TGCGCCAGCAGCCAATCCCCTTCGGCGGGACTCACAGATACGCAGTATTTT
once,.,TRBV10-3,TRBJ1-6,CAISDAGRRGNSPLHF,TGTGCCATCAGTGACGCAGGGCGTCGGGGAAATTCACCCCTCCACTTT
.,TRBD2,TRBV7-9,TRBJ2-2,CASSPLAGGQAGELFF,TGTGCCAGCAGCCCCCTAGCGGGGGGGCAAGCCGGGGAGCTGTTTTTT
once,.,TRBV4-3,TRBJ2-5,CASSQDLVQETQYF,TGCGCCAGCAGCCAAGATCTCGTCCAAGAGACCCAGTACTTC
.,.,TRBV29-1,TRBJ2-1,CSVLDAVSYNEQFF,TGCAGCGTTCTGGACGCCGTCTCCTACAATGAGCAGTTCTTC
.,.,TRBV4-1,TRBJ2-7,CASSQASAGISYEQYF,TGCGCCAGCAGCCAAGCGTCGGCAGGTATATCCTACGAGCAGTACTTC
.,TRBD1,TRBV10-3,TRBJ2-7,CAISSLGQGLEQYF,TGTGCCATCAGTTCCCTGGGACAGGGGCTCGAGCAGTACTTC
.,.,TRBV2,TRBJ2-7,CASSDWEQYF,TGTGCCAGCAGTGACTGGGAGCAGTACTTC
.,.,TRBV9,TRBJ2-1,CASSPSSSYNEQFF,TGTGCCAGCAGCCCCTCTAGCTCCTACAATGAGCAGTTCTTC
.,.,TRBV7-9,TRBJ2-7,CASSLPRGSHYEQYF,TGTGCCAGCAGCTTACCCCGGGGGAGCCACTACGAGCAGTACTTC
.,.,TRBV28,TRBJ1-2,CASSSPSAEGTNYGYTF,TGTGCCAGCAGTTCCCCCTCAGCGGAGGGAACTAACTATGGCTACACCTTC
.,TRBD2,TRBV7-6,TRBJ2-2,CASSPRLAGNTGELFF,TGTGCCAGCAGCCCAAGACTAGCGGGGAACACCGGGGAGCTGTTTTTT